These 17 T cell receptor beta chains came from one sample sequenced in a study of Ad26.COV2.S vaccination and SARS-CoV-2 variants. Repertoires were generated with immunoSEQ multiplex PCR, while TCRdb's copy carries only in-frame clones and drops some. The sample records about 350,000 clones, around 90% being singletons. The treatment was: roughly 20 received Ad26.COV2.S at low or high dose, single or two shots; about 5 received placebo; per-sample allocation not given. Samples analyzed were those drawn on day 63 after the first vaccine or placebo injection. The input for sequencing was peripheral blood, taken in a trial of Ad26.COV2.S vaccine versus placebo. These receptor sequences come from a person aged 18-60 years who received the Ad26.COV2.S COVID-19 vaccine or a placebo.

This chain joins TRBV30 and TRBJ1-4; D may be TRBD1 (6 bases). V dropped 2 bases and J dropped 6 bases, with 19 bases sitting between them. The CDR3 is 16 amino acids. Germline lookup yields CDR1 GTSNPN and CDR2 SVGIG (reference sequence). The CDR3 DNA reads as TGTGCCTGGAGTTGGGGGGGCACAGCTTTTCATGAAAAACTGTTTTTT. It translates to CAWSWGGTAFHEKLFF.

The chain recombines TRBV15 with TRBJ2-1; D is unclear. The V and J ends lost 8 bases and 6 bases respectively, with 17 bases between them. Germline CDR1 and CDR2: LNHNV and YYDKDF (reference sequence). The CDR3 is 14 amino acids. CDR3 in DNA: TGTGCCACCTCCCCCCGGGTAGTTATCAATGAGCAGTTCTTC. It encodes CATSPRVVINEQFF.

The chain combines TRBV7-2 with TRBJ1-1, with TRBD1 matching over 7 bases. Germline V lookup: CDR1 SGHTA, CDR2 FQGNSA. This CDR3 comprises 14 residues. V lost 4 bases, J lost 1 base, and 3 bases stayed unmatched. This chain's CDR3 is CASSSGQQNTEAFF. For the CDR3, the DNA is TGTGCCAGCAGCTCGGGACAGCAGAACACTGAAGCTTTCTTT.

The V gene is TRBV11-2, the J gene TRBJ1-1; D gene uncertain. The length of the CDR3 is 15 residues. Trimming left V 8 bases short and J 4 bases short, with 20 bases between. Germline loops: CDR1 SGHAT, CDR2 FQNNGV. The CDR3: CASPPWGLGSTEAFF. The CDR3 bases are TGTGCCAGCCCCCCTTGGGGATTGGGGAGCACTGAAGCTTTCTTT.

The genes are TRBV27 and TRBJ2-1; D remains ambiguous. The CDR3 totals 15 residues. The V gene's germline CDR1 is MNHEY and CDR2 SMNVEV (reference sequence). V lost 7 bases and J 0 bases, leaving 13 bases between the germline ends. The CDR3 sequence is CASNLGQSSYNEQFF. CDR3 nucleotides: TGTGCCAGCAATCTAGGTCAGAGCTCCTACAATGAGCAGTTCTTC.

The chain has TRBV6-4 and TRBJ2-2; no clear D. CDR1 and CDR2 from the germline V gene are MRHNA and SNTAGT. This CDR3 is built from 14 residues. Trimming pared 1 base from V and 3 bases from J, leaving 6 bases between. The CDR3 is CASSDWQDTGELFF. The CDR3 DNA reads TGTGCCAGCAGTGACTGGCAAGACACCGGGGAGCTGTTTTTT.

The chain has TRBV18 and TRBJ2-7; 10 bases match TRBD1. The germline gives CDR1 KGHSH, CDR2 LQKENI. The CDR3 contains 15 residues. With V trimmed by 3 bases and J by 2 bases, 4 bases remained unmatched. The CDR3 nucleotides are TGTGCCAGCTCACCCGCCGGACAGGGGGCCTACGAGCAGTACTTC. Translated, it gives CASSPAGQGAYEQYF.

The chain uses TRBV5-1 and TRBJ1-3; D unresolved. Germline CDR1 and CDR2: SGHRS and YFSETQ. The CDR3 is made up of 17 amino acids. Trimming took 0 bases from V and 0 from J, leaving 13 bases between them. CDR3 region: CASSLADGSYSGNTIYF. The CDR3 region has the DNA TGCGCCAGCAGCTTGGCAGACGGAAGCTACTCTGGAAACACCATATATTTT.

This chain links TRBV5-1 with TRBJ1-6; 8 nucleotides line up with TRBD1. This CDR3 has 14 residues. CDR1 and CDR2 from the germline V gene are SGHRS and YFSETQ. The trim removed 3 bases at V and 9 bases at J, leaving 5 bases unmatched. CDR3 nucleotide sequence: TGCGCCAGCAGCTCCGGACAGGGAATTTCACCCCTCCACTTT. Translated, it gives CASSSGQGISPLHF.

In its sample, this clone was seen once. This chain joins TRBV5-4 and TRBJ2-7; no clear D gene. V was pared by 0 bases and J by 6 bases, with 10 bases between. The CDR3 contains 13 residues. From germline, CDR1 is SGHNT and CDR2 YYREEE (reference sequence). CDR3 protein: CASSLVGRREQYF. As DNA, the CDR3 is TGTGCCAGCAGCTTGGTCGGTCGCCGCGAGCAGTACTTC.

The chain links TRBV6-2 or TRBV6-3 to TRBJ2-1; the D gene could be TRBD1 or TRBD2 (6 bases each). The CDR3 is 17 amino acids. CDR1 and CDR2 from the germline V gene are MNHEY and SVGEGT. Trimming left V 3 bases short and J 7 bases short, with 22 bases between. This CDR3 reads CASSYPGAGPITNEQFF. The DNA of the CDR3 is TGTGCCAGCAGTTATCCGGGGGCGGGACCCATAACTAATGAGCAGTTCTTC.

The chain carries TRBV15 and TRBJ2-7; D is perhaps TRBD1 or TRBD2 (6 bases each). V was trimmed by 0 bases and J by 3 bases, leaving 12 bases between them. Germline CDR1 LNHNV, CDR2 YYDKDF (reference sequence). The CDR3 runs to 15 residues. The CDR3 sequence is CATSRDQRGLYEQYF. The DNA for the CDR3 is TGTGCCACCAGCAGAGATCAACGGGGGCTCTACGAGCAGTACTTC.

The rearrangement links TRBV30 to TRBJ2-7; 7 nucleotides match TRBD1. CDR3 length equals 15 residues. The germline V gene has CDR1 GTSNPN and CDR2 SVGIG (reference sequence). With 1 base clipped from V and 1 base from J, the junction kept 7 bases outside the gene matches. This chain's CDR3 is CAWSDQGGPSYEQYF. The CDR3 nucleotides are TGTGCCTGGAGTGATCAAGGGGGCCCTTCCTACGAGCAGTACTTC.

This sequence joins TRBV30 and TRBJ2-7; 8 nucleotides align to TRBD2. Looked up from germline, CDR1 is GTSNPN and CDR2 is SVGIG (reference sequence). The length of the CDR3 is 16 residues. V was clipped by 0 bases and J by 2 bases; unmatched bases: 9. The CDR3 protein is CAWSVRLTGGPYEQYF. CDR3 nucleotide sequence: TGTGCCTGGAGTGTACGGTTAACGGGAGGGCCCTACGAGCAGTACTTC.

V gene TRBV7-2 combines with J gene TRBJ2-7, with 9 positions matching TRBD2. The CDR3 length is 15 residues. V trimming: 4 bases; J trimming: 2 bases; junction bases outside the gene matches: 6. Looked up from germline, CDR1 is SGHTA and CDR2 is FQGNSA. The CDR3 reads CASSSSGTAPYEQYF. CDR3 coding DNA: TGTGCCAGCAGCTCTAGCGGGACAGCGCCCTACGAGCAGTACTTC. The full variable domain, completed using reference TRBV7-2 and TRBJ2-7, is GAGVSQSPSNKVTEKGKDVELRCDPISGHTALYWYRQSLGQGLEFLIYFQGNSAPDKSGLPSDRFSAERTGGSVSTLTIQRTQQEDSAVYLCASSSSGTAPYEQYFGPGTRLTVT.

This chain connects TRBV5-6 to TRBJ2-1; 7 bases are shared with TRBD1. The CDR3 is 15 residues long. The germline gives CDR1 SGHDT, CDR2 YYEEEE. V trimming: 5 bases; J trimming: 2 bases; junction bases outside the gene matches: 7. CDR3 loop: CASSYDQGAYNEQFF. In DNA, the CDR3 is TGTGCCAGCAGTTACGATCAGGGGGCCTACAATGAGCAGTTCTTC.

In this sample, this clone turned up a few times. The rearrangement links TRBV6-6 to TRBJ1-5, with a tentative D call TRBD1 (6 bases). CDR1 is MNHNY, CDR2 SVGAGI, per germline (reference sequence). The V gene lost 6 bases and the J gene lost 3 bases, with 15 bases spanning the gap. The CDR3 extends over 15 amino acids. Here the CDR3 reads CASREGGVINQPQHF. Here the CDR3 DNA reads TGTGCCAGCAGGGAAGGGGGGGTGATCAATCAGCCCCAGCATTTT.